This entry lists 24 T cell receptor beta chains sequenced from one sample in a study of blood T cell repertoires in COVID-19. Repertoires were generated with immunoSEQ multiplex PCR, while TCRdb's copy carries only in-frame clones and drops some. The repertoire holds approximately 80,000 clones, with about 85% as singletons. The sample was peripheral blood. These receptors were taken from an elderly woman with COVID-19, enrolled during active disease.

The chain carries TRBV25-1 and TRBJ2-7, with TRBD1 matching 7 bases. V shed 2 bases and J 4 bases; nucleotides not matched to a gene: 2. The CDR3 has 13 residues. From germline, CDR1 is MGHDK and CDR2 SYGVNS. CDR3 region: CASSEDRVYEQYF. The CDR3 DNA is TGTGCCAGCAGTGAAGACAGGGTTTACGAGCAGTACTTC.

V gene TRBV7-2 combines with J gene TRBJ2-7; 8 bases map to TRBD2. This CDR3 has 15 residues. The V segment lost 2 bases and the J segment 5 bases; nucleotides outside the gene matches: 8. Germline CDR1 is SGHTA and CDR2 is FQGNSA. The CDR3 reads CASSLYRGGPNEQYF. In nucleotides, the CDR3 is TGTGCCAGCAGCTTATATCGGGGGGGGCCTAACGAGCAGTACTTC.

This chain links TRBV10-3 with TRBJ2-7; no clear D gene. V lost 2 bases and J lost 2, with 10 bases in between. Germline CDR1 ENHRY, CDR2 SYGVKD. CDR3 length equals 14 residues. CDR3 loop: CAISEAGATYEQYF. The DNA for the CDR3 is TGTGCCATCAGTGAGGCCGGTGCAACCTACGAGCAGTACTTC.

The chain links TRBV7-9 to TRBJ2-5, with 7 bases aligning to TRBD1. The germline CDR1 and CDR2 sequences are SEHNR and FQNEAQ (reference sequence). With V trimmed by 5 bases and J by 2 bases, 11 bases remained unmatched. This CDR3 comprises 16 residues. The CDR3 loop reads CASSPRRQGYQETQYF. Written as DNA, the CDR3 is TGTGCCAGCAGCCCCCGAAGACAGGGATATCAAGAGACCCAGTACTTC.

The CDR3 loop is CALRQLNTGELFF. CDR3 coding DNA: TGTGCCTTGCGACAGCTCAACACCGGGGAGCTGTTTTTT. V usage is TRBV5-8 and J usage is TRBJ2-2; tentative D call: TRBD1 (5 bases). The ends were cut back, 10 bases at V and 2 bases at J, with 12 bases in the middle. This CDR3 has 13 residues. The germline V gene encodes CDR1 SGHTS and CDR2 YDEGEE.

This chain links TRBV30 with TRBJ2-5, with TRBD2 as a possible D gene (5 bases). CDR1 GTSNPN and CDR2 SVGIG come from the germline V gene (reference sequence). V lost 0 bases to trimming and J lost 0 bases, with 14 bases between them. This CDR3 region has 16 residues. CDR3 nucleotides: TGTGCCTGGAGTGTACCCAACCCGGGAAACCAAGAGACCCAGTACTTC. Its translation is CAWSVPNPGNQETQYF.

The chain uses TRBV3-1 (or the pseudogene TRBV3-2) and TRBJ1-6; D gene unclear. V lost 4 bases and J lost 3, with 10 bases in between. Germline V lookup: CDR1 LGHDT, CDR2 YNNKEL (reference sequence). The CDR3 is made up of 15 amino acids. CDR3 protein: CASSLSGLYNSPLHF. CDR3 in DNA: TGTGCCAGCAGCCTTTCAGGACTCTATAATTCACCCCTCCACTTT.

As regards this clone: At one end the junction does not follow the germline gene, possibly because of a read error. The V and J genes are TRBV7-2 and TRBJ1-2; D is possibly TRBD1 (6 bases). Per germline, CDR1 SGHTA and CDR2 FQGNSA. The length of the CDR3 is 14 residues. The CDR3 nucleotides are TGTGCCAGCAGATTAGGCGAGGGGGTCTATGGCTACACCTTC. Protein: CASRLGEGVYGYTF.

The CDR3 spells CASSPGWARGTVNEKLFF. In nucleotides, the CDR3 is TGTGCCAGCAGTCCTGGGTGGGCCAGAGGGACAGTTAATGAAAAACTGTTTTTT. The V call is TRBV3-1 (or the pseudogene TRBV3-2), the J call TRBJ1-4, with 7 bases identical to TRBD1. V lost 6 bases to trimming and J lost 4 bases; unmatched junction nucleotides: 17. The germline CDR1 and CDR2 sequences are LGHDT and YNNKEL (reference sequence). The CDR3 sequence is 18 residues long.

The V gene is TRBV15, the J gene TRBJ2-5; weak D call: TRBD2 (5 bases). Per germline, CDR1 LNHNV and CDR2 YYDKDF (reference sequence). The CDR3 runs to 13 residues. The V end lost 3 bases, the J end lost 5 bases, and 10 bases lay between the germline ends. The CDR3, as DNA: TGTGCCACCAGCAGGAGGGTGGAGGAGACCCAGTACTTC. It yields the protein CATSRRVEETQYF.

The CDR3, as DNA: TGTGCCAGCAGCTTAGATCTGGTTGGGCTAGCGGGGGTTAGCTCCTACGAGCAGTACTTC. Translated: CASSLDLVGLAGVSSYEQYF. The chain combines TRBV11-2 with TRBJ2-7; 10 bases line up with TRBD2. This CDR3 has 20 amino acids. The junction had 14 bases not matched to a gene; V was cut back by 0 bases and J by 0 bases. The germline gives CDR1 SGHAT, CDR2 FQNNGV.

The chain recombines TRBV7-9 with TRBJ1-5; D not certain. The CDR3 sequence is 15 residues long. The germline V and J ends were trimmed by 2 bases and 2 bases, with 10 bases remaining between them. Germline V gives CDR1 SEHNR, CDR2 FQNEAQ (reference sequence). The CDR3 nucleotides read TGTGCCAGCAGCTTATCCGGCCAGGGCAATCAGCCCCAGCATTTT. Its protein product is CASSLSGQGNQPQHF.

The chain employs TRBV7-3 and TRBJ2-5; 7 nucleotides line up with TRBD1. The CDR3 consists of 13 residues. The J segment lost 3 bases and the V segment lost 8 bases, leaving 6 bases of the junction unmatched. The germline V gene encodes CDR1 SGHTA and CDR2 FQGTGA. CDR3: CASALGQEETQYF. The DNA of the CDR3 is TGTGCCAGCGCCCTAGGACAGGAAGAGACCCAGTACTTC.

The sample holds a few counts of this clone. The V and J genes are TRBV5-1 and TRBJ2-7; TRBD2 aligns across 11 bases. Trimming removed 1 base from V and 4 bases from J; junction bases left unmatched: 7. Germline-derived CDR1 and CDR2 are SGHRS and YFSETQ. The CDR3 has 16 amino acids. The CDR3 region has the DNA TGCGCCAGCAGCTTGAGATTAGCGGGAGGGGAGTACGAGCAGTACTTC. It codes for CASSLRLAGGEYEQYF.

This rearrangement joins TRBV15 to TRBJ2-7; D may be TRBD2 (5 bases). Trimming took 2 bases from V and 4 from J, leaving 15 bases between them. Germline lookup yields CDR1 LNHNV and CDR2 YYDKDF (reference sequence). The CDR3 sequence is 15 residues long. The CDR3 sequence: CATSRLVGGPYEQYF. CDR3 coding DNA: TGTGCCACCAGCAGATTAGTTGGCGGGCCGTACGAGCAGTACTTC. Based on the CDR3 plus reference TRBV15 and TRBJ2-7, the full variable domain is DAMVIQNPRYQVTQFGKPVTLSCSQTLNHNVMYWYQQKSSQAPKLLFHYYDKDFNNEADTPDNFQSRRPNTSFCFLDIRSPGLGDTAMYLCATSRLVGGPYEQYFGPGTRLTVT.

To note about this clone: An end of the junction differs from the germline gene, which may be a read error. The CDR3 DNA sequence: TGTGCCAGCACCTTACTCAGGGGCCTCGGGAACACCATATATTTT. It specifies CASTLLRGLGNTIYF. The rearrangement joins TRBV7-3 to TRBJ1-3; possibly TRBD1 for D (6 bases). CDR1 is SGHTA and CDR2 is FQGTGA in the germline V gene. The CDR3 is 15 amino acids.

The chain uses TRBV7-9 and TRBJ1-1; possibly TRBD1 for D (5 bases). Trimming shortened V by 1 base and J by 4 bases, and 13 bases separated the two germline ends. The CDR3 sequence is 15 residues long. CDR1 is SEHNR and CDR2 is FQNEAQ in the germline V gene (reference sequence). As DNA, the CDR3 is TGTGCCAGCAGCTTAGTAGGCAGGGAGGGCACTGAAGCTTTCTTT. Its protein is CASSLVGREGTEAFF. The full variable domain, rest sourced from reference TRBV7-9 and TRBJ1-1, is DTGVSQNPRHKITKRGQNVTFRCDPISEHNRLYWYRQTLGQGPEFLTYFQNEAQLEKSRLLSDRFSAERPKGSFSTLEIQRTEQGDSAMYLCASSLVGREGTEAFFGQGTRLTVV.

This rearrangement joins TRBV19 to TRBJ1-5; the D gene is possibly TRBD1 (6 bases). The CDR3 covers 15 residues. Between the trimmed V and J ends, which lost 6 bases and 5 bases, there was a span of 17 bases. Germline V CDR1 and CDR2: LNHDA, SQIVND (reference sequence). The CDR3 sequence: CASRYAGVPYQPQHF. The CDR3 nucleotides read TGTGCCAGTAGATACGCAGGGGTACCGTATCAGCCCCAGCATTTT.

This chain connects TRBV19 to TRBJ2-5, with 8 bases fitting TRBD2. The V segment lost 3 bases and the J segment 2 bases; nucleotides outside the gene matches: 5. This CDR3 spans 15 amino acids. CDR1 is LNHDA, CDR2 SQIVND, per germline (reference sequence). CDR3 residues: CASSITSGSQETQYF. Written as DNA, the CDR3 is TGTGCCAGTAGTATTACCAGCGGGAGTCAAGAGACCCAGTACTTC.

The rearrangement links TRBV29-1 to TRBJ2-2, with 9 bases matching TRBD1. Trimming cost V 7 bases and J 5 bases; bases outside gene matches: 8. This CDR3 contains 14 residues. CDR1 is SQVTM, CDR2 ANQGSEA, per germline. CDR3 residues: CSAAGTGRTGELFF. The CDR3 bases are TGCAGCGCCGCCGGGACAGGGCGAACCGGGGAGCTGTTTTTT.

This clone was observed a few times. The genes are TRBV18 and TRBJ2-5; D not certain. Looked up from germline, CDR1 is KGHSH and CDR2 is LQKENI. Trimming left V 3 bases short and J 4 bases short, with 12 bases between. The CDR3 is 14 amino acids. DNA for the CDR3: TGTGCCAGCTCACCCCAGCGCGACTTAGAGACCCAGTACTTC. It translates to CASSPQRDLETQYF.

This clone appeared once. V usage is TRBV4-1 and J usage is TRBJ2-2, with 12 bases matching TRBD2. In germline, CDR1 is MGHRA, CDR2 YSYEKL. The CDR3 runs to 17 residues. V gave up 4 bases and J gave up 1 base; unmatched junction bases: 4. The CDR3 reads CASSRQLAGGNTGELFF. The CDR3 nucleotides are TGCGCCAGCAGCCGCCAACTAGCGGGGGGGAACACCGGGGAGCTGTTTTTT.

The chain couples TRBV3-1 (or the pseudogene TRBV3-2) to TRBJ2-7; 10 bases map to TRBD2. V gave up 4 bases and J gave up 3 bases; unmatched junction bases: 3. Germline V gives CDR1 LGHDT, CDR2 YNNKEL (reference sequence). This CDR3 has 14 amino acids. The CDR3 is CASSRGLADYEQYF. CDR3 nucleotides: TGTGCCAGCAGCCGAGGACTAGCGGACTACGAGCAGTACTTC.

The chain carries TRBV6-5 and TRBJ2-7; 9 bases agree with TRBD1. After removal of 11 bases from V and 3 bases from J, the junction contained 11 bases not matched to a gene. This CDR3 region has 14 residues. The germline gives CDR1 MNHEY, CDR2 SVGAGI. The CDR3 bases are TGTGCCGCCAAAGCCGGGACAGGGATCTACGAGCAGTACTTC. This codes for CAAKAGTGIYEQYF.